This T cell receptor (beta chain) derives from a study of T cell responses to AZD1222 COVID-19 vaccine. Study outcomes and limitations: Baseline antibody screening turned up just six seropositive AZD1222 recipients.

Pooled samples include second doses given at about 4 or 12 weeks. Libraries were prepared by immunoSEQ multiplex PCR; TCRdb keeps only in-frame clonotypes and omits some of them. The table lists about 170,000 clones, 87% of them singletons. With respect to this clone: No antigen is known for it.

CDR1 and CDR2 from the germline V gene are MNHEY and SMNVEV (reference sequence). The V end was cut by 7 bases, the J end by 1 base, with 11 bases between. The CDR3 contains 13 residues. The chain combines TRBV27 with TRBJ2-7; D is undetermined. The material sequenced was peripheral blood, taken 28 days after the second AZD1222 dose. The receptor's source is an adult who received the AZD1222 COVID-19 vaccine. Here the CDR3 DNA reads TGTGCCAGCACCACGCTGGGGTCCTACGAGCAGTACTTC. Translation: CASTTLGSYEQYF.